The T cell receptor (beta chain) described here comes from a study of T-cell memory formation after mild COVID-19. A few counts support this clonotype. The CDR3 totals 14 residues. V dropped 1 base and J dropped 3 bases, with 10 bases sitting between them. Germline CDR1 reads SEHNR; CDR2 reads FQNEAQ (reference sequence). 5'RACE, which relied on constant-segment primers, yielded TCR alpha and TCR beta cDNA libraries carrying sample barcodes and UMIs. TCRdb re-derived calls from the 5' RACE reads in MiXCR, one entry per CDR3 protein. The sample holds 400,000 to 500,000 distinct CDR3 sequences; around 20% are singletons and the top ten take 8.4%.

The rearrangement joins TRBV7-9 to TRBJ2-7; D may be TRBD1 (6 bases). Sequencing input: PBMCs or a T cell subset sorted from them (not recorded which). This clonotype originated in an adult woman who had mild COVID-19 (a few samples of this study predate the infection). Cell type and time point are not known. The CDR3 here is CASSLGDIRYEQYF. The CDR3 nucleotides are TGTGCCAGCAGCTTAGGGGACATCCGCTACGAGCAGTACTTC.